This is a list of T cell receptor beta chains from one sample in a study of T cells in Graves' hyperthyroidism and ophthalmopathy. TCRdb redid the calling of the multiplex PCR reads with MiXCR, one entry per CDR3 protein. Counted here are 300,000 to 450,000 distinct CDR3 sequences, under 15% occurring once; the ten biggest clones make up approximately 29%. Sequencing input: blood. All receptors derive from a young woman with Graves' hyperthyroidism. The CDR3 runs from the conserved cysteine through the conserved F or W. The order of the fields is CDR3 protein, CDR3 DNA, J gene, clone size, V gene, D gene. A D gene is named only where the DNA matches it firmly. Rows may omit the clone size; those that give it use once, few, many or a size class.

CDR3aa: CASSLVTGGPVEQYF
CDR3nt: TGTGCCAGCAGCTTAGTTACGGGAGGGCCGGTCGAGCAGTACTTC
j_gene: TRBJ2-7
abundance: many
v_gene: TRBV7-9
d_gene: TRBD2

CDR3aa: CASSQGVSPYNEQFF
CDR3nt: TGCGCCAGCAGCCAAGGCGTGAGTCCCTACAATGAGCAGTTCTTC
j_gene: TRBJ2-1
abundance: many
v_gene: TRBV4-1
d_gene: -

CDR3aa: CSATLGGADRYGYTF
CDR3nt: TGCAGTGCTACCCTCGGGGGGGCGGATCGGTATGGCTACACCTTC
j_gene: TRBJ1-2
abundance: few
v_gene: TRBV20-1
d_gene: -

CDR3aa: CASRPTGPIAYEQYF
CDR3nt: TGTGCCAGCAGACCGACAGGACCCATCGCCTACGAGCAGTACTTC
j_gene: TRBJ2-7
abundance: -
v_gene: TRBV28
d_gene: -

CDR3aa: CASSLRAKTKETQYF
CDR3nt: TGTGCCAGCAGCTTACGAGCAAAGACCAAAGAGACCCAGTACTTC
j_gene: TRBJ2-5
abundance: -
v_gene: TRBV12-3/TRBV12-4
d_gene: -

CDR3aa: CASSLGDISTDTQYF
CDR3nt: TGTGCCAGCAGTTTAGGGGACATAAGCACAGATACGCAGTATTTT
j_gene: TRBJ2-3
abundance: many
v_gene: TRBV12-3/TRBV12-4
d_gene: -

CDR3aa: CASRLASLGQGSGYEQYF
CDR3nt: TGTGCCAGCCGTTTAGCCTCGTTGGGACAGGGTTCTGGATACGAGCAGTACTTC
j_gene: TRBJ2-7
abundance: -
v_gene: TRBV27
d_gene: TRBD1

CDR3aa: CASSARDRDEKLFF
CDR3nt: TGTGCCAGCAGCGCCCGGGACAGGGATGAAAAACTGTTTTTT
j_gene: TRBJ1-4
abundance: few
v_gene: TRBV7-9
d_gene: TRBD1

CDR3aa: CASSPRDRAYNEQFF
CDR3nt: TGTGCCAGCAGTCCTCGGGACAGAGCCTACAATGAGCAGTTCTTC
j_gene: TRBJ2-1
abundance: many
v_gene: TRBV12-3/TRBV12-4
d_gene: TRBD1

CDR3aa: CASSPLAGDNYNEQFF
CDR3nt: TGTGCCAGCAGTCCCCTAGCGGGGGATAACTACAATGAGCAGTTCTTC
j_gene: TRBJ2-1
abundance: many
v_gene: TRBV28
d_gene: TRBD2

CDR3aa: CAISEPGILYF
CDR3nt: TGTGCCATCAGTGAGCCCGGGATCCTGTACTTC
j_gene: TRBJ2-5
abundance: -
v_gene: TRBV10-3
d_gene: -

CDR3aa: CASSYSLPGTGGQPQHF
CDR3nt: TGTGCCAGCAGTTACTCCTTGCCGGGTACAGGGGGACAGCCCCAGCATTTT
j_gene: TRBJ1-5
abundance: -
v_gene: TRBV6-5
d_gene: TRBD1

CDR3aa: CASSLSAGSIYGYTF
CDR3nt: TGTGCCAGCAGTTTATCGGCAGGGAGTATCTATGGCTACACCTTC
j_gene: TRBJ1-2
abundance: many
v_gene: TRBV27
d_gene: -

CDR3aa: CASSSVGTTDTQYF
CDR3nt: TGCGCCAGCAGCTCGGTGGGAACGACAGATACGCAGTATTTT
j_gene: TRBJ2-3
abundance: few
v_gene: TRBV5-1
d_gene: -

CDR3aa: CSARGTLAGNTDTQYF
CDR3nt: TGCAGTGCTAGAGGTACACTAGCGGGAAACACAGATACGCAGTATTTT
j_gene: TRBJ2-3
abundance: -
v_gene: TRBV20-1
d_gene: TRBD2

CDR3aa: CASSSRDRRTSGSAEQFF
CDR3nt: TGTGCCAGCAGTTCCAGAGACAGGAGGACTAGCGGGAGCGCTGAGCAGTTCTTC
j_gene: TRBJ2-1
abundance: many
v_gene: TRBV28
d_gene: TRBD2

CDR3aa: CAIRKEALNTGELFF
CDR3nt: TGTGCCATCAGGAAGGAGGCCCTGAACACCGGGGAGCTGTTTTTT
j_gene: TRBJ2-2
abundance: -
v_gene: TRBV10-3
d_gene: -

CDR3aa: CASSPRLARYEQYF
CDR3nt: TGTGCCAGCAGCCCCCGACTAGCTCGCTACGAGCAGTACTTC
j_gene: TRBJ2-7
abundance: -
v_gene: TRBV3-1
d_gene: TRBD2

CDR3aa: CASRGASGSFPYNEQFF
CDR3nt: TGTGCCAGCCGAGGAGCTAGCGGGAGTTTTCCCTACAATGAGCAGTTCTTC
j_gene: TRBJ2-1
abundance: -
v_gene: TRBV6-2/TRBV6-3
d_gene: TRBD2

CDR3aa: CASSQETGLAGVEQFF
CDR3nt: TGTGCCAGCAGCCAAGAAACGGGACTAGCGGGAGTTGAGCAGTTCTTC
j_gene: TRBJ2-1
abundance: -
v_gene: TRBV14
d_gene: TRBD2

CDR3aa: CAWRSAGKGEKLFF
CDR3nt: TGTGCCTGGAGGTCCGCGGGGAAGGGTGAAAAACTGTTTTTT
j_gene: TRBJ1-4
abundance: -
v_gene: TRBV30
d_gene: -

CDR3aa: CASSLDLNEQFF
CDR3nt: TGTGCCAGCAGCTTAGACCTTAATGAGCAGTTCTTC
j_gene: TRBJ2-1
abundance: many
v_gene: TRBV7-9
d_gene: -

CDR3aa: CASSPRDLDTGELFF
CDR3nt: TGCGCCAGCAGCCCGCGGGACTTAGACACCGGGGAGCTGTTTTTT
j_gene: TRBJ2-2
abundance: few
v_gene: TRBV4-1
d_gene: -

CDR3aa: CASRPDRGLIGELFF
CDR3nt: TGTGCCAGTAGACCCGACAGGGGGCTAATCGGGGAGCTGTTTTTT
j_gene: TRBJ2-2
abundance: -
v_gene: TRBV19
d_gene: TRBD1

CDR3aa: CSAEAGNQPQHF
CDR3nt: TGCAGTGCCGAGGCTGGCAATCAGCCCCAGCATTTT
j_gene: TRBJ1-5
abundance: few
v_gene: TRBV20-1
d_gene: -

CDR3aa: CASSLALVSTGELFF
CDR3nt: TGCGCCAGCAGCTTGGCCCTAGTGAGCACCGGGGAGCTGTTTTTT
j_gene: TRBJ2-2
abundance: -
v_gene: TRBV5-1
d_gene: -

CDR3aa: CASSALSDAGGNTEAFF
CDR3nt: TGTGCCAGCAGTGCCCTTTCGGACGCAGGGGGAAACACTGAAGCTTTCTTT
j_gene: TRBJ1-1
abundance: -
v_gene: TRBV6-1
d_gene: TRBD1

CDR3aa: CASSNRGRAVQPQHF
CDR3nt: TGTGCCAGCAGCAACAGGGGGCGCGCGGTCCAGCCCCAGCATTTT
j_gene: TRBJ1-5
abundance: many
v_gene: TRBV3-1
d_gene: TRBD1

CDR3aa: CAWSVRDEQFF
CDR3nt: TGTGCCTGGAGTGTAAGGGATGAGCAGTTCTTC
j_gene: TRBJ2-1
abundance: many
v_gene: TRBV30
d_gene: -

CDR3aa: CASSEHGALREQYF
CDR3nt: TGTGCCAGCAGTGAACACGGGGCCCTACGAGAGCAGTACTTC
j_gene: TRBJ2-7
abundance: many
v_gene: TRBV2
d_gene: -

CDR3aa: CASGEYEQYF
CDR3nt: TGCGCCAGCGGGGAATACGAGCAGTACTTC
j_gene: TRBJ2-7
abundance: few
v_gene: TRBV5-1
d_gene: -

CDR3aa: CASSEAQDTTQYF
CDR3nt: TGTGCCAGCAGTGAAGCGCAGGACACCACGCAGTATTTT
j_gene: TRBJ2-3
abundance: many
v_gene: TRBV6-1
d_gene: -

CDR3aa: CSANPWGTQYF
CDR3nt: TGCAGTGCTAACCCTTGGGGCACGCAGTATTTT
j_gene: TRBJ2-3
abundance: many
v_gene: TRBV20-1
d_gene: -

CDR3aa: CASSLSSGEIYEQYF
CDR3nt: TGTGCCAGCAGTTTAAGTTCGGGGGAGATCTACGAGCAGTACTTC
j_gene: TRBJ2-7
abundance: many
v_gene: TRBV28
d_gene: -

CDR3aa: CATSSPPGTLITEAFF
CDR3nt: TGTGCCACCAGCAGCCCCCCCGGGACCTTAATCACTGAAGCTTTCTTT
j_gene: TRBJ1-1
abundance: few
v_gene: TRBV15
d_gene: -

CDR3aa: CSAEGREGWDEQYF
CDR3nt: TGCAGTGCTGAGGGGCGGGAAGGTTGGGACGAGCAGTACTTC
j_gene: TRBJ2-7
abundance: many
v_gene: TRBV20-1
d_gene: -

CDR3aa: CASSKPPTRTDTQYF
CDR3nt: TGTGCCAGCAGCAAGCCCCCTACTCGCACAGATACGCAGTATTTT
j_gene: TRBJ2-3
abundance: many
v_gene: TRBV5-6
d_gene: -

CDR3aa: CASSHGLAGNTDTQYF
CDR3nt: TGTGCCAGCAGCCACGGACTAGCGGGAAACACAGATACGCAGTATTTT
j_gene: TRBJ2-3
abundance: many
v_gene: TRBV3-1
d_gene: TRBD2

CDR3aa: CSARAVLAGTDTQYF
CDR3nt: TGCAGTGCTAGAGCGGTTCTAGCGGGCACAGATACGCAGTATTTT
j_gene: TRBJ2-3
abundance: few
v_gene: TRBV20-1
d_gene: TRBD2

CDR3aa: CASTYRGSLYF
CDR3nt: TGTGCCAGCACCTACAGGGGCAGTCTGTACTTC
j_gene: TRBJ2-5
abundance: few
v_gene: TRBV28
d_gene: TRBD1

CDR3aa: CASSRPSRNEQFF
CDR3nt: TGTGCCAGCAGCCGGCCTAGCCGAAATGAGCAGTTCTTC
j_gene: TRBJ2-1
abundance: many
v_gene: TRBV3-1
d_gene: -

CDR3aa: CASSLEAPTTGSYGYTF
CDR3nt: TGTGCCAGCAGCTTAGAGGCCCCAACGACAGGGTCTTATGGCTACACCTTC
j_gene: TRBJ1-2
abundance: -
v_gene: TRBV7-6
d_gene: TRBD1